This TCR beta chain originates from a study of T-cell memory formation after mild COVID-19. MiXCR, run by TCRdb on the 5' RACE reads, gives a single entry per CDR3 protein. The table shows about 540,000 distinct CDR3 sequences, with about 20% occurring only once. V dropped 3 bases and J dropped 2; count of bases not matched to a gene: 10. CDR3 length: 15 residues. CDR1 is DFQATT and CDR2 is SNEGSKA in the germline V gene (reference sequence). A few counts support this clonotype. The chain combines TRBV20-1 with TRBJ2-7; 7 bases agree with TRBD2. The receptor's source is an adult woman who had mild COVID-19 (a few samples of this study predate the infection). Cell type and time point are not known. The sequenced material came from PBMCs or a T cell subset sorted from them (not recorded which). The CDR3 loop is CSASGLAEPAYEQYF. The CDR3 DNA reads as TGCAGTGCTAGCGGCCTAGCGGAACCAGCCTACGAGCAGTACTTC.